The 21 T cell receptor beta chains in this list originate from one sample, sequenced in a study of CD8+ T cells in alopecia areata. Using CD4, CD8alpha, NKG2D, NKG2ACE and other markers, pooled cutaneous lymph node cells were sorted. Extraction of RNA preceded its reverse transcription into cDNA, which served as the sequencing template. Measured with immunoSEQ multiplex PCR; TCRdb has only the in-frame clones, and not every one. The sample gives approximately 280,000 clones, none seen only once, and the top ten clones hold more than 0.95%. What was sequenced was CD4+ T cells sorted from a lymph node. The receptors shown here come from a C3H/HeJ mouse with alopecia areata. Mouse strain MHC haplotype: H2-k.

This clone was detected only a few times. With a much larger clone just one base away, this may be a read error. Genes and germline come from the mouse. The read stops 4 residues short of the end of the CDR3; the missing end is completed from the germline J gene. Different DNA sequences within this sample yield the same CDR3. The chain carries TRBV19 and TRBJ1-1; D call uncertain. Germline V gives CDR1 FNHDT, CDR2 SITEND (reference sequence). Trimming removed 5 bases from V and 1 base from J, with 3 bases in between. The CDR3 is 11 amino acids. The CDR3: CASRGNTEVFF. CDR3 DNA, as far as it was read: TGTGCCAGCAGAGGAAACACA.

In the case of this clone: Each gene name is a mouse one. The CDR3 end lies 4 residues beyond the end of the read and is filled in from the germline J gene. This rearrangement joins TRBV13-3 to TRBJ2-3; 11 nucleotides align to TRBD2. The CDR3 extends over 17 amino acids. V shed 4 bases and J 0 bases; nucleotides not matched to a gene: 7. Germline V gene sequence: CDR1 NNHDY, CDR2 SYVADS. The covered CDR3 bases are TGTGCCAGCAGTCCCCGACTGGGGGGGACTAGTGCAGAA. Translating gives CASSPRLGGTSAE. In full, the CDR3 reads CASSPRLGGTSAETLYF.

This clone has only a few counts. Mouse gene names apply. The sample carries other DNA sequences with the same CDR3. CDR3 loop: CTCSASGGNYAEQFF. The CDR3 bases that were read are TGCACCTGCAGTGCCTCAGGGGGAAACTATGCT. The V gene is TRBV1, the J gene TRBJ2-1; 7 nucleotides line up with TRBD1. The read ends 4 residues before the CDR3 terminus; that terminus is restored from the germline J gene. This CDR3 is built from 15 residues. V lost 3 bases, J lost 1 base, and 3 bases stayed unmatched. Germline CDR1 reads NSQYPW; CDR2 reads LRSPGD (reference sequence). Using reference TRBV1 and TRBJ2-1 for the parts outside the CDR3, the full variable domain is VTLLEQNPRWRLVPRGQAVNLRCILKNSQYPWMSWYQQDLQKQLQWLFTLRSPGDKEVKSLPGADYLATRVTDTELRLQVANMSQGRTLYCTCSASGGNYAEQFFGPGTRLTVL.

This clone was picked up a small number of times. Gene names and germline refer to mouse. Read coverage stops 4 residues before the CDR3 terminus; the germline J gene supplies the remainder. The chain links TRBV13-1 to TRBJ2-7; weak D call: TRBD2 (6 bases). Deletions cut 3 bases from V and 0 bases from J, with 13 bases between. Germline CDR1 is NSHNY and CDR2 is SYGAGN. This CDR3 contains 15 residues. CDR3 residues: CASSGPWGSSYEQYF. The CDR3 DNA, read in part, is TGTGCCAGCAGTGGCCCCTGGGGAAGCTCCTAT.

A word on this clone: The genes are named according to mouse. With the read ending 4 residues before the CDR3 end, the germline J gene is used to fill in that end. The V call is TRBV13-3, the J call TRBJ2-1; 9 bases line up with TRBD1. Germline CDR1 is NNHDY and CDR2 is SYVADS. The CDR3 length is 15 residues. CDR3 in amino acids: CASSDHRGQEAEQFF. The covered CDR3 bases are TGTGCCAGCAGTGACCACAGGGGGCAGGAGGCT.

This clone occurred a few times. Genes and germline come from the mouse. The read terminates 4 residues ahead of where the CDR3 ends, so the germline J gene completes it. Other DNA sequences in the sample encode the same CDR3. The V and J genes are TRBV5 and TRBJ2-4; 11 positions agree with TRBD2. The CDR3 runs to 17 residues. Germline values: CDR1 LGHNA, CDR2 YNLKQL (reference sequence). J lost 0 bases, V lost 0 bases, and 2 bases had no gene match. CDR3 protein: CASSQEGTGGSQNTLYF. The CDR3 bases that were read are TGTGCCAGCAGCCAAGAAGGGACTGGGGGTAGTCAAAAC.

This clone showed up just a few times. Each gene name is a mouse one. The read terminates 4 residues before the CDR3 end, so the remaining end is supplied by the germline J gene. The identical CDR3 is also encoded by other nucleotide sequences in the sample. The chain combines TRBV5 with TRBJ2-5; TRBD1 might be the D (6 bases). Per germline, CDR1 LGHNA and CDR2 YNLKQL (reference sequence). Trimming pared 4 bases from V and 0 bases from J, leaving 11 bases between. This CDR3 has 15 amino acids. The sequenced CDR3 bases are TGTGCCAGCAGCCCTCGGACAGTTAACCAAGAC. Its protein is CASSPRTVNQD. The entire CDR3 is CASSPRTVNQDTQYF.

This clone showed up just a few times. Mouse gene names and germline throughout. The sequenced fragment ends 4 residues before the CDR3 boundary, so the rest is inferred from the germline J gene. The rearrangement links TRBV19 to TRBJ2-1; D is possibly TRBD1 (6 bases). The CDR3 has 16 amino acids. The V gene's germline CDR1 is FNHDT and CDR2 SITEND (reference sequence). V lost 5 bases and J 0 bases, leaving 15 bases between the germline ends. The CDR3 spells CASSPTGTNNYAEQFF. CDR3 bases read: TGTGCCAGCAGCCCCACCGGGACAAATAACTATGCT.

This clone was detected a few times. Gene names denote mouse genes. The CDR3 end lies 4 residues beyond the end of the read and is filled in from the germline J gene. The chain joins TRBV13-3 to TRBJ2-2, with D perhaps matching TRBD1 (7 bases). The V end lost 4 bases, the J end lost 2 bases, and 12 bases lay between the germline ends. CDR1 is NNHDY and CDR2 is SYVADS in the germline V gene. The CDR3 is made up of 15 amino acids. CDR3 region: CASSRGGANTGQLYF. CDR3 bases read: TGTGCCAGCAGTCGAGGGGGCGCGAACACCGGG.

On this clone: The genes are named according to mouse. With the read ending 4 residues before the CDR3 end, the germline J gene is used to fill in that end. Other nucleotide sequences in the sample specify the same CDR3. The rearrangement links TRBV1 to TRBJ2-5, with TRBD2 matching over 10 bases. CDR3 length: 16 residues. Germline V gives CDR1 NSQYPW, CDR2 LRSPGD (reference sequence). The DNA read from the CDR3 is TGCACCTGCAGTGCAGATCTGGGGGGGCGCGGGGAC. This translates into CTCSADLGGRGD. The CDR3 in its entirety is CTCSADLGGRGDTQYF. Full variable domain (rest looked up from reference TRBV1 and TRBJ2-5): VTLLEQNPRWRLVPRGQAVNLRCILKNSQYPWMSWYQQDLQKQLQWLFTLRSPGDKEVKSLPGADYLATRVTDTELRLQVANMSQGRTLYCTCSADLGGRGDTQYFGPGTRLLVL.

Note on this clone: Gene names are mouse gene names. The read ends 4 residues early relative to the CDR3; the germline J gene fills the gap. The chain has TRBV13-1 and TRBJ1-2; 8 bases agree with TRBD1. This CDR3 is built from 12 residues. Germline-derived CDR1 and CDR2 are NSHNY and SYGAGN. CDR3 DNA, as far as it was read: TGTGCCAGCAGTGTACAGGGGGCC. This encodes CASSVQGA. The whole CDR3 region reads CASSVQGADYTF.

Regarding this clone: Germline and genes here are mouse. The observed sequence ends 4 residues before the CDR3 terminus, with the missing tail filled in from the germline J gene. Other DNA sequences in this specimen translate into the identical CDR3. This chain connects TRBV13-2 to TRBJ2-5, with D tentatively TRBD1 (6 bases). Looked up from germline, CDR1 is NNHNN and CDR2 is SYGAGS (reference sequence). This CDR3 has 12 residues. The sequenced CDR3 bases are TGTGCCAGCGGTGAGAGGGGGGAC. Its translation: CASGERGD. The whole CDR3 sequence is CASGERGDTQYF.

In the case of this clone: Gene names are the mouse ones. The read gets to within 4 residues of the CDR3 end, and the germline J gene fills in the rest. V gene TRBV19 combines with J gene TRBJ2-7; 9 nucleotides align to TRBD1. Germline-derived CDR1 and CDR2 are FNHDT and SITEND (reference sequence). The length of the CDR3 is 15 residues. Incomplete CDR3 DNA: TGTGCCAGCAGCCTTCCGGGACAGGGAAAAGAT. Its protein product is CASSLPGQGKD. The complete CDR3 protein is CASSLPGQGKDEQYF.

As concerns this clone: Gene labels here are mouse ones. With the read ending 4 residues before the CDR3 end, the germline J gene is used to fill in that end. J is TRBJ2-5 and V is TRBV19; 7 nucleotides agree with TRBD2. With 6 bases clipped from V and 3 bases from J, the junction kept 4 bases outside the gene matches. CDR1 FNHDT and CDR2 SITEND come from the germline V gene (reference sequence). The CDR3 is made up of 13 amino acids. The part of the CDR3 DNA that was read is TGTGCCAGCAACCCGGGACTGCAAGAC. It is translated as CASNPGLQD. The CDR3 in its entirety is CASNPGLQDTQYF.

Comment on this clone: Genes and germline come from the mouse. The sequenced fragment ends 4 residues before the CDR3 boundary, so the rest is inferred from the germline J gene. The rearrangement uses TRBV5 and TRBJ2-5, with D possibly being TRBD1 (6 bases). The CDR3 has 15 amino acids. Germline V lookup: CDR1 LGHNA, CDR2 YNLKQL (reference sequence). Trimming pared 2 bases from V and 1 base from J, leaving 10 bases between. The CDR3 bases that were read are TGTGCCAGCAGCCAATCAGGGGAGGACCAAGAC. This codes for CASSQSGEDQD. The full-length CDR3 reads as CASSQSGEDQDTQYF.

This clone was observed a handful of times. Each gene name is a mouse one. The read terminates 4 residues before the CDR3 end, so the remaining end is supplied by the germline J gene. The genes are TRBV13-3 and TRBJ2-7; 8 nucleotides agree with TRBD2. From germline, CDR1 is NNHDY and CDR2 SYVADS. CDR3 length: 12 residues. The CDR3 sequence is CASTTGGYEQYF. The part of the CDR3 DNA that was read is TGTGCCAGCACCACTGGGGGATAT.

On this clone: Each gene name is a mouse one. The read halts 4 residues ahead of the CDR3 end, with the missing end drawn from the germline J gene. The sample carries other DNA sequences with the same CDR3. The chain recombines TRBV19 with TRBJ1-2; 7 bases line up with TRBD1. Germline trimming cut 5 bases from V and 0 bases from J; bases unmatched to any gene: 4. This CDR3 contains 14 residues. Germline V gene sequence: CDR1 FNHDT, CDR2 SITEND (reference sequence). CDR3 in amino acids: CASSYRGANSDYTF. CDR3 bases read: TGTGCCAGCAGCTACAGGGGAGCAAACTCC.

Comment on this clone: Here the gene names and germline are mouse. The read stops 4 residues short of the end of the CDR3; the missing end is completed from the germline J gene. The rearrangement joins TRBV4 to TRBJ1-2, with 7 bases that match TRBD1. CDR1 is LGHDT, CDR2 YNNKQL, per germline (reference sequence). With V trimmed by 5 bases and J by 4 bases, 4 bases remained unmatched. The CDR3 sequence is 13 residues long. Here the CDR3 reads CASSNRGLSDYTF. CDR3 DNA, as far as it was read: TGTGCCAGCAGCAACAGGGGACTCTCC.

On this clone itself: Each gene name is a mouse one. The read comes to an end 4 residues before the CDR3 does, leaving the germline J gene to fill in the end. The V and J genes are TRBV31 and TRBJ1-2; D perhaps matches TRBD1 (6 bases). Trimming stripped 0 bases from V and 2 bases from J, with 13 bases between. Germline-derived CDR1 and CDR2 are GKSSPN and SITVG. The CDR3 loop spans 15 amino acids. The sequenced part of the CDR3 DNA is TGTGCCTGGAGTCTAGGGGGGGTAAAGAACTCC. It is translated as CAWSLGGVKNS. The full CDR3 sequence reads CAWSLGGVKNSDYTF.

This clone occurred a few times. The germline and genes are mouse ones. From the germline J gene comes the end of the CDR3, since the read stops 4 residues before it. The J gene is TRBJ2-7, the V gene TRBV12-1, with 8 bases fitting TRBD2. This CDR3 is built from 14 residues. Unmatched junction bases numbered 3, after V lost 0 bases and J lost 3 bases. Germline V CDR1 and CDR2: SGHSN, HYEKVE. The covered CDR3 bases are TGTGCCAGCTCTCTCGTACTGGGGGACTAT. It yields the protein CASSLVLGDY. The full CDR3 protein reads CASSLVLGDYEQYF.

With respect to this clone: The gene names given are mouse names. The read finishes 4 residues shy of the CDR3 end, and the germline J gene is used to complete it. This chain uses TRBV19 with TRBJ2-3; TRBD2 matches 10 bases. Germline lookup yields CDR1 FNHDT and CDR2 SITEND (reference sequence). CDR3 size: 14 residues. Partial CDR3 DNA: TGTGCCAGCAGCCCCGACTGGGGGGAAGAA. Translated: CASSPDWGEE. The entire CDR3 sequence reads CASSPDWGEETLYF. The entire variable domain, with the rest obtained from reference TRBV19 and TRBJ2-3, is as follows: GGIITQTPKFLIGQEGQKLTLKCQQNFNHDTMYWYRQDSGKGLRLIYYSITENDLQKGDLSEGYDASREKKSSFSLTVTSAQKNEMAVFLCASSPDWGEETLYFGSGTRLTVL.